The 5 T cell receptor beta chains below all came from one sample that was sequenced in a study of T cell responses to AZD1222 COVID-19 vaccine. Generated by immunoSEQ multiplex PCR, the TCRdb table keeps only in-frame clones and is missing some. The sample consists of approximately 150,000 clones, just under 90% of them appearing once. Sample: peripheral blood, taken 28 days after the second dose of the MenACWY control vaccine. The receptors derive from an adult who received the MenACWY meningococcal vaccine as a control.

CDR3 nucleotide sequence: TGTGCCAGCAGCCAGGTGACAGGGGGCGGTTTTGGCTACACCTTC. This gives the protein CASSQVTGGGFGYTF. This chain joins TRBV3-1 (or the pseudogene TRBV3-2) and TRBJ1-2, with TRBD1 matching over 10 bases. Germline V gives CDR1 LGHDT, CDR2 YNNKEL (reference sequence). This CDR3 is 15 amino acids long. V shed 3 bases, J shed 7 bases, and the junction held 8 bases outside the gene matches.

The chain carries TRBV7-9 and TRBJ2-7; D may be TRBD1 (6 bases). V was clipped by 5 bases and J by 3 bases, with 20 bases between them. Per the germline V gene, CDR1 is SEHNR and CDR2 is FQNEAQ (reference sequence). CDR3 length equals 16 residues. The CDR3 nucleotides are TGTGCCAGCAGCCCCCAAATCCAACAGGGCGTCTACGAGCAGTACTTC. It translates to CASSPQIQQGVYEQYF.

The chain carries TRBV6-5 and TRBJ1-5, with D unresolved. Germline V gene data show CDR1 as MNHEY and CDR2 as SVGAGI. V lost 7 bases and J lost 5, with 15 bases in between. The CDR3 consists of 14 residues. Here the CDR3 reads CASNSGETHQPQHF. DNA for the CDR3: TGTGCCAGCAACTCTGGGGAGACACATCAGCCCCAGCATTTT.

Remarks on this clone: The junction departs from germline at one end; a sequencing error may be responsible. The genes are TRBV5-5 and TRBJ1-5; the D is unclear. CDR3 size: 13 residues. Germline V CDR1 and CDR2: SGHKS, YYEKEE (reference sequence). CDR3 region: CASRLDRNQPQHF. In DNA form, the CDR3 reads TGTGCCAGCCGCTTGGACCGGAATCAGCCCCAGCATTTT.

The chain combines TRBV7-9 with TRBJ1-2; the D is unclear. Germline V gene lookup returns CDR1 SEHNR and CDR2 FQNEAQ (reference sequence). V lost 5 bases and J lost 7, with 11 bases in between. CDR3 size: 12 residues. This CDR3 reads CASSPRGAGYTF. CDR3 nucleotide sequence: TGTGCCAGCAGCCCTCGTGGAGCTGGCTACACCTTC.